This T cell receptor beta chain comes out of a study of identical twins. Trimming left V 2 bases short and J 2 bases short, with 10 bases between. This CDR3 has 15 amino acids. The V gene's germline CDR1 is SGHDT and CDR2 YYEEEE. Addition of a universal primer site occurred through template switching, and cDNA carried unique molecular identifiers. TCRdb independently ran MiXCR on the 5' RACE reads; one entry per CDR3 protein. The repertoire holds about 150,000 distinct CDR3 sequences, approximately 3.5% seen once, with around 8% in the top ten. This clonotype was found many times. Its antigen is currently unknown. Findings and limits, study-wide: Zero-insertion analyses might be partly confounded by invariant T cells like MAIT and iNKT. While abundant cord blood beta clonotypes carried fewer insertions, memory repertoires showed no such pattern.

The TCR comes from a man between 18 and 35 years old in good health. The rearrangement joins TRBV5-6 to TRBJ2-2, with D tentatively TRBD1 (5 bases). Sequencing used memory T cells sorted from blood. CDR3 residues: CASSFSTENTGELFF. Here the CDR3 DNA reads TGTGCCAGCAGCTTTTCGACAGAAAACACCGGGGAGCTGTTTTTT.